The 2 T cell receptor beta chains below all came from one sample that was sequenced in a study of blood T cell repertoires in COVID-19. The data were produced by immunoSEQ multiplex PCR, yet TCRdb's version contains in-frame clones alone and is incomplete. The sample records fewer than 300,000 clones, approximately 77% being singletons. Sequenced sample: peripheral blood. The receptors derive from a woman between 18 and 29 years old with acute or convalescent COVID-19.

The rearrangement links TRBV30 to TRBJ2-3, with a possible D match to TRBD2 (5 bases). Germline lookup yields CDR1 GTSNPN and CDR2 SVGIG (reference sequence). This CDR3 has 15 residues. Trimming pared 3 bases from V and 0 bases from J, leaving 13 bases between. The CDR3 DNA is TGTGCCTGGAGCTCCTCGGGGTTGAGCACAGATACGCAGTATTTT. Encoded protein: CAWSSSGLSTDTQYF. Complete variable domain (other parts from reference TRBV30 and TRBJ2-3): SQTIHQWPATLVQPVGSPLSLECTVEGTSNPNLYWYRQAAGRGLQLLFYSVGIGQISSEVPQNLSASRPQDRQFILSSKKLLLSDSGFYLCAWSSSGLSTDTQYFGPGTRLTVL.

V usage is TRBV10-1 and J usage is TRBJ2-7; 8 bases fit TRBD1. The CDR3 length is 15 residues. V was clipped by 5 bases and J by 2 bases; unmatched bases: 8. Germline CDR1 reads WNHNN; CDR2 reads SYGVQD (reference sequence). The CDR3 nucleotides read TGCGCCAGCAGTCAAAGACAGGGGCCAACCTACGAGCAGTACTTC. Its translation is CASSQRQGPTYEQYF.